The 7 T cell receptor beta chains presented below share a single source sample, sequenced in a study of blood T cell repertoires in COVID-19. Assay used: immunoSEQ multiplex PCR; TCRdb lists only in-frame clones, some missing. Found here are 100,000 to 150,000 clones, about 85% of them singletons; the top ten hold around 3.2%. Sequencing was performed on peripheral blood. The receptors were sampled from an elderly woman with COVID-19, enrolled during active disease.

The rearrangement links TRBV5-1 to TRBJ1-1; maybe TRBD1 (5 bases). V was clipped by 4 bases and J by 4 bases, with 14 bases between them. The CDR3 covers 14 residues. In germline, CDR1 is SGHRS, CDR2 YFSETQ. In DNA form, the CDR3 reads TGCGCCAGCAGCGCGGGGACGGATCTCACTGAAGCTTTCTTT. Its translation: CASSAGTDLTEAFF.

The rearrangement uses TRBV4-1 and TRBJ2-1, with TRBD2 identical over 11 bases. Unmatched junction bases numbered 4, after V lost 2 bases and J lost 4 bases. The CDR3 is 16 residues long. Germline loops: CDR1 MGHRA, CDR2 YSYEKL. CDR3 in amino acids: CASSQPGTSGYNEQFF. The CDR3 coding sequence is TGCGCCAGCAGCCAACCGGGGACTAGCGGATACAATGAGCAGTTCTTC.

The gene calls are TRBV28 and TRBJ2-7, with 9 bases fitting TRBD1. CDR1 is MDHEN and CDR2 is SYDVKM in the germline V gene. Trimming removed 6 bases from V and 3 bases from J; junction bases left unmatched: 6. This CDR3 is built from 14 residues. The CDR3 region is CASSLSGQGYEQYF. CDR3 bases: TGTGCCAGCAGCCTTTCGGGACAGGGCTACGAGCAGTACTTC.

The CDR3 coding sequence is TGTGCCAGCAGCCCACTCTCGGTCGGTATATACGAGCAGTACTTC. It is translated as CASSPLSVGIYEQYF. V is TRBV3-1 (or the pseudogene TRBV3-2) and J is TRBJ2-7, with D hard to call. Trimming stripped 4 bases from V and 4 bases from J, with 17 bases between. Germline assignment: CDR1 LGHDT and CDR2 YNNKEL (reference sequence). This CDR3 contains 15 residues.

The chain is built from TRBV5-1 and TRBJ2-7; TRBD1 matches 9 bases. The germline gives CDR1 SGHRS, CDR2 YFSETQ. The CDR3 loop spans 14 amino acids. J was trimmed by 2 bases and V by 4 bases; bases with no gene match: 4. The CDR3 region has the DNA TGCGCCAGCAGCATTACAGGGGGCCCCTACGAGCAGTACTTC. Residues: CASSITGGPYEQYF.

The V call is TRBV7-2, the J call TRBJ1-2; D remains ambiguous. The CDR3 is 13 amino acids. Deletions cut 1 base from V and 7 bases from J, with 10 bases between. CDR1 and CDR2 (germline): SGHTA, FQGNSA. The CDR3 loop is CASSLDQSGGYTF. DNA for the CDR3: TGTGCCAGCAGCTTAGACCAGTCGGGTGGCTACACCTTC.

The genes are TRBV5-4 and TRBJ2-3, with D possibly matching TRBD1 (5 bases). With 7 bases removed from V and 5 bases from J, the gap between germline ends came to 17 bases. Germline V gives CDR1 SGHNT, CDR2 YYREEE (reference sequence). This CDR3 spans 14 amino acids. CDR3 in amino acids: CASRRQGGEDTQYF. CDR3 nucleotide sequence: TGTGCCAGCCGCCGGCAGGGTGGGGAAGATACGCAGTATTTT.